The 8 T cell receptor beta chains in this list originate from one sample, sequenced in a study of blood T cell repertoires in COVID-19. Here immunoSEQ multiplex PCR was the method, and the copy in TCRdb shows in-frame clones only, minus some. The sample has roughly 25,000 clones, 88% seen once. The specimen sequenced was peripheral blood. The receptors originated from an older man in a cohort sampled during active COVID-19.

The rearrangement joins TRBV10-3 to TRBJ2-1; maybe TRBD2 (6 bases). Looked up from germline, CDR1 is ENHRY and CDR2 is SYGVKD. This CDR3 spans 15 amino acids. Trimming took 4 bases from V and 3 from J, leaving 13 bases between them. Written as DNA, the CDR3 is TGTGCCATCAGTGTAGGGACTCTCCTCTACAATGAGCAGTTCTTC. Residues: CAISVGTLLYNEQFF.

This chain joins TRBV20-1 and TRBJ1-5, with unresolved D. CDR1 and CDR2 (germline): DFQATT, SNEGSKA (reference sequence). This CDR3 contains 14 residues. With 3 bases removed from V and 2 bases from J, the gap between germline ends came to 11 bases. The CDR3 region is CSASVSEGNQPQHF. In DNA, the CDR3 is TGCAGTGCTAGTGTCTCAGAGGGCAATCAGCCCCAGCATTTT.

The CDR3 DNA is TGTGCCAGCAGCCGTCGGGGACAGCCAGGGAATGAGCAGTTCTTC. Residues: CASSRRGQPGNEQFF. The chain couples TRBV6-2 or TRBV6-3 to TRBJ2-1, with 7 bases lining up with TRBD1. Germline CDR1 MNHEY, CDR2 SVGEGT. V trimming: 6 bases; J trimming: 7 bases; junction bases outside the gene matches: 12. The CDR3 consists of 15 residues.

The gene calls are TRBV6-5 and TRBJ2-1; 8 bases agree with TRBD1. The junction had 13 bases not matched to a gene; V was cut back by 8 bases and J by 7 bases. CDR3 length: 15 residues. Germline CDR1 is MNHEY and CDR2 is SVGAGI. For the CDR3, the DNA is TGTGCCAGCTCACCATCGGGACAGGTGAGGAATGAGCAGTTCTTC. Amino acid sequence: CASSPSGQVRNEQFF.

The chain carries TRBV10-3 and TRBJ1-1, with D possibly matching TRBD1 (5 bases). V was shortened by 6 bases and J by 1 base, with 6 bases between the two germline ends. CDR1 ENHRY and CDR2 SYGVKD come from the germline V gene. The CDR3 has 12 amino acids. The CDR3 sequence: CAIRRGNTEAFF. CDR3 in DNA: TGTGCCATCAGAAGGGGGAACACTGAAGCTTTCTTT.

The CDR3 loop is CASSLNRAYQETQYF. In DNA, the CDR3 is TGTGCCAGCAGCTTAAACAGAGCCTACCAAGAGACCCAGTACTTC. This chain uses TRBV7-8 with TRBJ2-5; D gene uncertain. The germline CDR1 and CDR2 sequences are SGHVS and FQNEAQ. Trimming stripped 2 bases from V and 0 bases from J, with 10 bases between. This CDR3 region has 15 residues.

The chain is built from TRBV9 and TRBJ1-1, with 7 bases fitting TRBD1. CDR1 and CDR2 (germline): SGDLS, YYNGEE. This CDR3 has 15 amino acids. V dropped 3 bases and J dropped 5; count of bases not matched to a gene: 10. The CDR3: CASSAKQGKGTEAFF. CDR3 in DNA: TGTGCCAGCAGCGCTAAACAGGGGAAGGGGACTGAAGCTTTCTTT.

The J gene is TRBJ1-2, the V gene TRBV5-5; the D gene is possibly TRBD1 (5 bases). CDR3 length: 15 amino acids. Germline loops: CDR1 SGHKS, CDR2 YYEKEE (reference sequence). V was shortened by 0 bases and J by 0 bases, with 9 bases between the two germline ends. The CDR3 sequence is CASSLVQAANYGYTF. The CDR3 DNA follows: TGTGCCAGCAGCTTGGTACAGGCAGCTAACTATGGCTACACCTTC.